These 19 T cell receptor beta chains came from one sample sequenced in a study of CD8+CD57+ T cells in acquired aplastic anemia (dated by TCRdb to the late 2010s). The instrument was an Illumina HiSeq 2000. Genomic DNA was used as template for profiling of TCR beta VDJ combinations and CDR3 sequences. Using fastp at Q25 and MiXCR, TCRdb reprocessed the public reads and kept productive beta chains. Every entry covers one CDR3 protein and lists the most common genes and DNA from its rows. In all, the sample holds around 180,000 distinct CDR3 sequences, and 64% of those were seen once. The ten largest clones represent 35% to 55% of the sample. The specimen sequenced was sorted CD4+, CD8+, or CD8+CD57+ T cells (not recorded which) from PBMCs. Receptors were obtained from a human donor with severe aplastic anemia or a healthy control (not recorded which).

The V call is TRBV7-8, the J call TRBJ2-2; D perhaps matches TRBD2 (5 bases). This CDR3 is 14 amino acids long. Germline-derived CDR1 and CDR2 are SGHVS and FQNEAQ. Trimming left V 5 bases short and J 4 bases short, with 11 bases between. CDR3 amino acids: CASSVETSTGELFF. In DNA, the CDR3 is TGTGCCAGCAGCGTAGAAACTAGCACCGGGGAGCTGTTTTTT.

V usage is TRBV11-2 and J usage is TRBJ1-6; possible D gene TRBD1, 6 bases. V lost 6 bases to trimming and J lost 10 bases, with 19 bases between them. CDR1 and CDR2 from the germline V gene are SGHAT and FQNNGV. The CDR3 is 15 amino acids. The CDR3 loop is CASSWLQGPGSPLHF. CDR3 in DNA: TGTGCCAGCAGTTGGTTACAGGGACCGGGCTCACCCCTCCACTTT. Full variable domain (outside the CDR3, taken from reference TRBV11-2 and TRBJ1-6): EAGVAQSPRYKIIEKRQSVAFWCNPISGHATLYWYQQILGQGPKLLIQFQNNGVVDDSQLPKDRFSAERLKGVDSTLKIQPAKLEDSAVYLCASSWLQGPGSPLHFGNGTRLTVT.

The chain uses TRBV7-3 and TRBJ2-1, with D possibly being TRBD2 (5 bases). The CDR3 extends over 13 amino acids. Trimming left V 4 bases short and J 8 bases short, with 12 bases between. CDR1 is SGHTA and CDR2 is FQGTGA in the germline V gene. The CDR3 DNA reads as TGTGCCAGCAGCTACGGACTTGTGGATGAGCAGTTCTTC. Amino acid sequence: CASSYGLVDEQFF.

This clonotype occurred a few times. V is TRBV19 and J is TRBJ2-7; possibly TRBD1 for D (5 bases). Trimming shortened V by 7 bases and J by 1 base, and 14 bases separated the two germline ends. Germline loops: CDR1 LNHDA, CDR2 SQIVND (reference sequence). The CDR3 has 14 residues. This CDR3 reads CASKKMDTSYEQYF. The CDR3 DNA is TGTGCCAGTAAGAAGATGGACACATCCTACGAGCAGTACTTC.

The rearrangement uses TRBV7-9 and TRBJ2-7, with 8 nucleotides matching TRBD2. CDR3 length: 15 residues. V dropped 5 bases and J dropped 1; count of bases not matched to a gene: 7. The V gene's germline CDR1 is SEHNR and CDR2 FQNEAQ (reference sequence). The CDR3 loop reads CASSITSGRSYEQYF. In nucleotides, the CDR3 is TGTGCCAGCAGCATAACTAGCGGACGGTCCTACGAGCAGTACTTC.

This clonotype appeared many times. CDR3 in DNA: TGTGCCAGCAGCGAGGGACAGTCCTACGAGCAGTACTTC. Translating gives CASSEGQSYEQYF. This chain uses TRBV7-8 with TRBJ2-7, with 7 bases aligning to TRBD1. CDR3 length: 13 residues. From germline, CDR1 is SGHVS and CDR2 FQNEAQ. V lost 5 bases and J lost 1; bases outside the gene matches: 2.

This chain uses TRBV3-1 with TRBJ2-3, with D hard to call. Germline CDR1 LGHDT, CDR2 YNNKEL (reference sequence). Trimming took 3 bases from V and 4 from J, leaving 14 bases between them. This CDR3 region has 15 residues. The CDR3 is CASSQSSFGADTQYF. The CDR3 nucleotides are TGTGCCAGCAGCCAGTCCAGCTTTGGAGCAGATACGCAGTATTTT.

This clonotype appeared many times. The chain uses TRBV6-1 and TRBJ2-3; D ambiguous. V lost 8 bases and J 0 bases, leaving 15 bases between the germline ends. The germline V gene encodes CDR1 MNHNS and CDR2 SASEGT. CDR3 length: 15 residues. The CDR3 reads CASGESVDSTDTQYF. The CDR3 DNA reads TGTGCCAGCGGAGAGTCGGTTGATAGCACAGATACGCAGTATTTT.

J is TRBJ2-7 and V is TRBV10-3, with TRBD1 matching 9 bases. This CDR3 spans 13 amino acids. Per the germline V gene, CDR1 is ENHRY and CDR2 is SYGVKD. The ends lost 6 bases at V and 3 bases at J; junction bases unmatched: 3. DNA for the CDR3: TGTGCCATCAGCCGGGGACAGGGCTACGAGCAGTACTTC. As protein: CAISRGQGYEQYF.

In this sample, this clonotype turned up once. This rearrangement joins TRBV11-3 to TRBJ1-1; D is ambiguous. Trimming took 6 bases from V and 6 from J, leaving 14 bases between them. Germline V gene data show CDR1 as SGHNT and CDR2 as YENEEA. The CDR3 sequence is 13 residues long. Here the CDR3 DNA reads TGTGCCAGCAGTCGACACCTCCGACCTGAAGCTTTCTTT. Translated: CASSRHLRPEAFF.

The chain couples TRBV12-3 or TRBV12-4 to TRBJ1-4; D is ambiguous. V was cut by 2 bases and J by 8 bases, with 6 bases left in between. The CDR3 is 12 residues long. The CDR3 DNA reads as TGTGCCAGCAGTTTAAATCGGGAAAAACTGTTTTTT. Its protein product is CASSLNREKLFF.

Concerning this clonotype itself: This clone may be a read error of a much larger clone one base away. The V gene is TRBV6-5, the J gene TRBJ2-5; a weak D match, TRBD2 (6 bases). Trimming took off 0 bases at V and 9 bases at J, with 8 bases between the two ends. The length of the CDR3 is 12 residues. CDR1 and CDR2 from the germline V gene are MNHEY and SVGAGI. CDR3 in DNA: TGTGCCAGCAGTTACTCAGGGGAGGCCCAGTACTTC. Translated: CASSYSGEAQYF.

The chain uses TRBV7-6 and TRBJ1-6; D is unclear. V was clipped by 3 bases and J by 9 bases, with 12 bases between them. The CDR3 totals 14 residues. CDR1 is SGHVS, CDR2 FNYEAQ, per germline. CDR3 nucleotides: TGTGCCAGCAGCTTGGGCCCCGGCGGTTCACCCCTCCACTTT. Translated, it gives CASSLGPGGSPLHF.

V usage is TRBV20-1 and J usage is TRBJ1-1; D remains unclear. This CDR3 region has 13 residues. V was trimmed by 6 bases and J by 0 bases, leaving 11 bases between them. CDR1 is DFQATT and CDR2 is SNEGSKA in the germline V gene (reference sequence). The CDR3 DNA follows: TGCAGTGCCCGAGAACAGTTGAACACTGAAGCTTTCTTT. Residues: CSAREQLNTEAFF.

The chain recombines TRBV24-1 with TRBJ2-1; tentative D call: TRBD2 (5 bases). This CDR3 has 18 residues. The germline V gene has CDR1 KGHDR and CDR2 SFDVKD. The V and J ends lost 3 bases and 5 bases respectively, with 22 bases between them. This CDR3 is CATSDPSSYTGRDNEQFF. CDR3 nucleotide sequence: TGTGCCACCAGTGATCCTAGCTCGTACACCGGGCGGGACAATGAGCAGTTCTTC.

The V and J genes are TRBV20-1 and TRBJ2-3; D is perhaps TRBD2 (6 bases). The V and J ends lost 5 bases and 2 bases respectively, with 17 bases between them. Germline CDR1 is DFQATT and CDR2 is SNEGSKA (reference sequence). CDR3 size: 15 residues. CDR3 residues: CSAVRGSGITDTQYF. CDR3 nucleotides: TGCAGTGCTGTGCGGGGTAGCGGAATCACAGATACGCAGTATTTT.

This clonotype was counted a few times. This CDR3 is CAIGDIPNYGYTF. The CDR3 DNA is TGTGCCATCGGGGACATTCCTAACTATGGCTACACCTTC. The J gene is TRBJ1-2, the V gene TRBV10-3, with D possibly being TRBD1 (6 bases). The CDR3 runs 13 residues. Germline V gene sequence: CDR1 ENHRY, CDR2 SYGVKD. Trimming removed 8 bases from V and 0 bases from J, with 10 bases in between.

The V call is TRBV7-9, the J call TRBJ2-7; D uncertain. V gave up 5 bases and J gave up 2 bases, with 7 bases separating them. Germline V gives CDR1 SEHNR, CDR2 FQNEAQ (reference sequence). This CDR3 contains 12 residues. CDR3 sequence: CASSPYPYEQYF. CDR3 nucleotide sequence: TGTGCCAGCAGCCCTTACCCCTACGAGCAGTACTTC.

V and J are TRBV7-2 and TRBJ2-7, with a weak D call TRBD1 (6 bases). Trimming shortened V by 4 bases and J by 6 bases, and 16 bases separated the two germline ends. The CDR3 totals 14 residues. Germline V lookup: CDR1 SGHTA, CDR2 FQGNSA. The CDR3, as DNA: TGTGCCAGCAGCTCCCCGAAGGACAGTTCCGAGCAGTACTTC. Residues: CASSSPKDSSEQYF.